Sequencing of this T cell receptor (beta chain) was carried out in a study of T cells in Graves' hyperthyroidism and ophthalmopathy. Study-wide findings and caveats: Median prediction lead before ophthalmopathy onset was around 6.9 months with the model. Clonotypes that were expanded in thyroid above 0.001 mostly appeared in blood too.

This clonotype was recorded only once. Its matching antigen is unknown. Since the CDR3 does not end with the conserved phenylalanine or tryptophan, this likely comes from a read error. Authors of the study amplified TCR beta CDR3 regions from RNA transcripts. HTBI primers drove first-round RT-PCR of the TCR CDR3. TCRdb processed the multiplex PCR reads anew with MiXCR; each CDR3 protein has one entry. The table shows 600,000 to 700,000 distinct CDR3 sequences, with 45% occurring only once. Researchers barred patients who had uncontrolled infection, other autoimmune disease, pregnancy or lactation. Diagnoses used clinical symptoms, serum thyroxine and TRAb, thyroid ultrasound and orbital computed tomography. Trimming took 5 bases from V and 8 from J, leaving 18 bases between them. Germline CDR1 MNHNS, CDR2 SASEGT. CDR3 length: 14 residues.

This receptor was taken from an adult man with Graves' disease, either hyperthyroidism or ophthalmopathy (not recorded which). The J gene is TRBJ1-2, the V gene TRBV6-1; tentative D call: TRBD1 (6 bases). Sequenced material: peripheral blood or thyroid tissue (not recorded which). The CDR3 spells CASSFQGLIRGYTL. In DNA, the CDR3 is TGTGCCAGCAGTTTTCAGGGGTTGATACGAGGCTACACCCTC.